This TCR beta chain was recovered during a study of ipilimumab plus nivolumab after autologous stem cell transplantation. Study summary: Typical patient got a few ipilimumab doses and roughly 8 nivolumab doses (median).

Assay: immunoSEQ multiplex PCR; the TCRdb copy retains only in-frame clones and omits some. The sample includes 20,000 to 25,000 clones, around 80% of them seen just once. There are 14 residues in the CDR3. V dropped 3 bases and J dropped 2 bases, with 10 bases sitting between them. Germline CDR1 is SGHRS and CDR2 is YFSETQ. The input for sequencing was PBMCs, taken in a trial of ipilimumab plus nivolumab as post-transplant consolidation. The chain is built from TRBV5-1 and TRBJ2-3; D is ambiguous. This sequence was found in a male donor with diffuse large B-cell lymphoma. CDR3 DNA: TGCGCCAGCAGCTCTAGGACCCCCACAGATACGCAGTATTTT. It yields the protein CASSSRTPTDTQYF.